Only a few counts were recorded for the clone carrying this T cell receptor (beta chain). Its matching antigen is unknown. The record originates from a study of radiotherapy plus CTLA-4 blockade in lung cancer. Study context: Among enrolled patients, roughly 20% responded and 31% achieved disease control. General study findings and limits: The authors reported that early blood T cell clone dynamics, with interferon-beta, best predicted response. Expansion of tumor-derived TCR clones was observed in blood after radiotherapy plus ipilimumab.

Sequencing was performed with immunoSEQ multiplex PCR; in TCRdb, only in-frame clones are kept and a portion is missing. The sample contains 50,000 to 65,000 clones, around 80% of which appear only once. Germline lookup yields CDR1 GTSNPN and CDR2 SVGIG (reference sequence). The CDR3 length is 13 residues. Trimming took 4 bases from V and 4 from J, leaving 11 bases between them. This clonotype was obtained from a human donor with non-small cell lung cancer whose response to radiotherapy plus ipilimumab could not be evaluated. The chain combines TRBV30 with TRBJ1-3; D uncertain. The sequences come from peripheral blood, collected from a patient treated with radiotherapy plus ipilimumab. Here the CDR3 DNA reads TGTGCCTGGACGGAGTTCACGGGAAACACCATATATTTT. As protein: CAWTEFTGNTIYF.